The source of this TCR beta chain is a study of somatic mutations in cytotoxic T cells in rheumatoid arthritis. The CDR3 is made up of 16 amino acids. Germline CDR1 SGHKS, CDR2 YYEKEE (reference sequence). V was clipped by 5 bases and J by 4 bases; unmatched bases: 13. Study-level points and caveats: The study found no significant difference in CD8+ T-cell clonality between rheumatoid arthritis patients and age-matched healthy controls. Nobody had found out which antigens the expanded CD8+ clones targeted.

TCRdb keeps only in-frame clones here, not all; method: immunoSEQ multiplex PCR. The data hold about 11,000 clones, with roughly 72% observed a single time. About this clone itself: Antigen: not known.

Sequenced material: CD8+ T cells sorted from blood. The clonotype was recovered from a man in his 70s in good health. This chain joins TRBV5-5 and TRBJ1-2; 8 nucleotides line up with TRBD1. CDR3 coding DNA: TGTGCCAGCAGGAACCCACAGGGGGATGGGAGCTATGGCTACACCTTC. This sequence encodes CASRNPQGDGSYGYTF. Together with reference TRBV5-5 and TRBJ1-2, the CDR3 gives the full variable domain: DAGVTQSPTHLIKTRGQQVTLRCSPISGHKSVSWYQQVLGQGPQFIFQYYEKEERGRGNFPDRFSARQFPNYSSELNVNALLLGDSALYLCASRNPQGDGSYGYTFGSGTRLTVV.